Below, 30 T cell receptor beta chains from the same sample are listed, as sequenced in a study of post-analysis software for immune sequencing data. The study, taken as a whole, reports: Patients had higher frequencies than controls of roughly five TRBV segments, including TRBV5-6, TRBV5-1 and TRBV20-1.

The antigens for these receptors are not known. Unique molecular identifiers were present in the TCR beta cDNA libraries. TCRdb re-analysed the PCR reads in MiXCR, keeping a single row per CDR3 protein. The table includes hundreds of thousands of distinct CDR3 sequences, approximately 38% detected once. What was sequenced was blood. The receptors stem from a girl aged 5 to 17 with multiple sclerosis.

This clonotype showed up just a few times. The gene calls are TRBV20-1 and TRBJ1-5; 9 bases are a match to TRBD1. The CDR3 spans 16 residues. Germline values: CDR1 DFQATT, CDR2 SNEGSKA (reference sequence). The V and J ends lost 2 bases and 2 bases, in that order; junction bases with no gene match: 7. DNA of the CDR3: TGCAGTGCTAGAAACTCTCGGACAGGGGGCAATCAGCCCCAGCATTTT. It yields the protein CSARNSRTGGNQPQHF.

The rearrangement links TRBV24-1 to TRBJ2-2; TRBD1 agrees at 7 bases. The germline V gene encodes CDR1 KGHDR and CDR2 SFDVKD. The CDR3 extends over 14 amino acids. J lost 4 bases, V lost 12 bases, and 10 bases had no gene match. The CDR3 loop is CAVSGTDPTGELFF. DNA for the CDR3: TGTGCCGTCTCGGGGACAGACCCCACCGGGGAGCTGTTTTTT.

V usage is TRBV30 and J usage is TRBJ1-1; perhaps TRBD1 as D (6 bases). Germline V gene sequence: CDR1 GTSNPN, CDR2 SVGIG (reference sequence). Trimming left V 8 bases short and J 2 bases short, with 21 bases between. The CDR3 has 15 residues. In nucleotides, the CDR3 is TGTGCCGGGCGGGGCCCTCAACAGGGCAACACTGAAGCTTTCTTT. This translates into CAGRGPQQGNTEAFF.

This clonotype has at least ten counts. This chain connects TRBV29-1 to TRBJ2-5, with TRBD2 matching 13 bases. V lost 7 bases and J lost 1; bases outside the gene matches: 6. Germline CDR1 is SQVTM and CDR2 is ANQGSEA. This CDR3 spans 15 amino acids. CDR3 protein: CSAGLAGDIQETQYF. CDR3 sequence (DNA): TGCAGCGCCGGACTAGCGGGGGATATCCAAGAGACCCAGTACTTC.

In this sample, this clonotype turned up a few times. The chain links TRBV29-1 to TRBJ1-1; D gene unclear. Germline values: CDR1 SQVTM, CDR2 ANQGSEA. The CDR3 sequence is 12 residues long. The V end was cut by 4 bases, the J end by 4 bases, with 10 bases between. The CDR3 DNA reads TGCAGCGTTGCCCGAGTTGGCACTGAAGCTTTCTTT. Encoded protein: CSVARVGTEAFF.

This clonotype was observed a handful of times. The chain couples TRBV5-1 to TRBJ1-2; possible D gene TRBD1, 5 bases. Germline CDR1 and CDR2: SGHRS and YFSETQ. CDR3 size: 13 residues. Trimming shortened V by 4 bases and J by 11 bases, and 18 bases separated the two germline ends. The chain's CDR3 is CASSQEEGIGYTF. The DNA for the CDR3 is TGCGCCAGCAGCCAGGAGGAGGGGATTGGGTACACCTTC.

The chain has TRBV9 and TRBJ2-2; 10 nucleotides agree with TRBD2. The CDR3 extends over 17 amino acids. CDR1 is SGDLS and CDR2 is YYNGEE in the germline V gene. V was pared by 2 bases and J by 1 base, with 5 bases of the junction left unmatched. The chain's CDR3 is CASSVSSGGRNTGELFF. As DNA, the CDR3 is TGTGCCAGCAGCGTTTCTAGCGGGGGCCGGAACACCGGGGAGCTGTTTTTT. The full variable domain, with the rest looked up from reference TRBV9 and TRBJ2-2, is DSGVTQTPKHLITATGQRVTLRCSPRSGDLSVYWYQQSLDQGLQFLIQYYNGEERAKGNILERFSAQQFPDLHSELNLSSLELGDSALYFCASSVSSGGRNTGELFFGEGSRLTVL.

This clonotype was observed a handful of times. This rearrangement joins TRBV6-5 to TRBJ2-1; 12 nucleotides align to TRBD2. The V gene's germline CDR1 is MNHEY and CDR2 SVGAGI. V gave up 0 bases and J gave up 4 bases; unmatched junction bases: 4. This CDR3 has 17 residues. CDR3 loop: CASSYSASGGEYNEQFF. CDR3 coding DNA: TGTGCCAGCAGTTACTCGGCTAGCGGGGGGGAATACAATGAGCAGTTCTTC.

The CDR3 bases are TGTGCCAGCAGTCTCAGACAGAAGGTTAAGTACTTC. This codes for CASSLRQKVKYF. The rearrangement links TRBV12-3 or TRBV12-4 to TRBJ2-4, with D possibly TRBD1 on 5 matching bases. The CDR3 is 12 amino acids. V dropped 5 bases and J dropped 14 bases, with 16 bases sitting between them.

The V and J genes are TRBV5-1 and TRBJ2-1; 12 positions agree with TRBD1. Germline V CDR1 and CDR2: SGHRS, YFSETQ. Trimming removed 0 bases from V and 9 bases from J; junction bases left unmatched: 7. CDR3 size: 16 residues. The CDR3 sequence: CASSLAPGQGASEQFF. In DNA form, the CDR3 reads TGCGCCAGCAGCTTGGCCCCGGGACAGGGGGCGAGTGAGCAGTTCTTC.

This clonotype was observed a handful of times. The J gene is TRBJ1-2, the V gene TRBV5-6; D may be TRBD1 (5 bases). CDR1 and CDR2 (germline): SGHDT, YYEEEE. V was cut by 0 bases and J by 8 bases, with 11 bases left in between. The CDR3 is made up of 13 amino acids. The CDR3 loop reads CASSLEGFEGYTF. The CDR3 coding sequence is TGTGCCAGCAGCTTGGAGGGGTTCGAAGGCTACACCTTC.

This clonotype was counted a few times. V usage is TRBV6-6 and J usage is TRBJ2-5; D may correspond to TRBD1 or TRBD2 (6 bases each). This CDR3 is built from 14 residues. Trimming removed 4 bases at V and 11 bases at J, with 20 bases between. The germline gives CDR1 MNHNY, CDR2 SVGAGI (reference sequence). Here the CDR3 DNA reads TGTGCCAGCAGTTGGGGTGGGGGGCATGGAGAGCAGTACTTC. It encodes CASSWGGGHGEQYF.

The chain has TRBV24-1 and TRBJ2-3, with D maybe TRBD2 (6 bases). Germline CDR1 reads KGHDR; CDR2 reads SFDVKD. The CDR3 length is 14 residues. The V end lost 3 bases, the J end lost 5 bases, and 11 bases lay between the germline ends. The CDR3 is CATSDGGGVDTQYF. The CDR3 nucleotides read TGTGCCACCAGTGATGGGGGAGGAGTAGATACGCAGTATTTT.

V and J are TRBV9 and TRBJ2-7; D is possibly TRBD1 or TRBD2 (5 bases each). The germline V gene has CDR1 SGDLS and CDR2 YYNGEE. V was clipped by 4 bases and J by 7 bases, with 15 bases between them. This CDR3 spans 13 amino acids. The CDR3 nucleotides are TGTGCCAGCAGCCCTGGGACGGCTCGGGAGCAGTACTTC. The encoded protein is CASSPGTAREQYF.

This clonotype was recorded a few times. The J gene is TRBJ2-7, the V gene TRBV3-1, with unresolved D. The CDR3 is 14 residues long. Germline lookup yields CDR1 LGHDT and CDR2 YNNKEL (reference sequence). V was pared by 0 bases and J by 5 bases, with 11 bases between. The DNA of the CDR3 is TGTGCCAGCAGCCAAGAGGGAAGGCAAGACGAGCAGTACTTC. Encoded protein: CASSQEGRQDEQYF.

The CDR3 protein is CASSHLRKRELGNIQYF. CDR3 DNA: TGCGCCAGCAGCCACCTAAGGAAAAGGGAGTTGGGAAACATTCAGTACTTC. J is TRBJ2-4 and V is TRBV4-1; D may be TRBD2 (5 bases). The germline V gene encodes CDR1 MGHRA and CDR2 YSYEKL. V lost 3 bases and J 6 bases, leaving 21 bases between the germline ends. This CDR3 has 17 residues.

This chain uses TRBV7-2 with TRBJ2-7; 7 bases map to TRBD1. The DNA end lines up better with TRBJ2-5; the J call may be wrong. Germline-derived CDR1 and CDR2 are SGHTA and FQGNSA. The CDR3 totals 16 residues. CDR3 protein: CASSLGLTGYKETQYF. The CDR3 nucleotides are TGTGCCAGCAGCTTAGGGTTGACAGGGTATAAGGAGACCCAGTACTTC.

This chain uses TRBV20-1 with TRBJ2-4; 16 bases are a match to TRBD2. The germline gives CDR1 DFQATT, CDR2 SNEGSKA (reference sequence). The CDR3 runs 15 residues. The J segment lost 13 bases and the V segment lost 6 bases, leaving 12 bases of the junction unmatched. The CDR3 loop reads CSAPGPGTSGREQYF. The CDR3 bases are TGCAGTGCCCCCGGCCCCGGGACTAGCGGGAGGGAGCAGTACTTC.

The chain links TRBV5-1 to TRBJ1-4, with D possibly being TRBD1 (6 bases). There are 16 residues in the CDR3. The germline CDR1 and CDR2 sequences are SGHRS and YFSETQ. Trimming left V 0 bases short and J 3 bases short, with 12 bases between. The CDR3 spells CASSLGSGTSNEKLFF. Here the CDR3 DNA reads TGCGCCAGCAGCTTGGGGTCCGGGACATCTAATGAAAAACTGTTTTTT.

The genes are TRBV20-1 and TRBJ1-4, with 7 bases that match TRBD1. Germline CDR1 reads DFQATT; CDR2 reads SNEGSKA (reference sequence). Germline trimming cut 6 bases from V and 15 bases from J; bases unmatched to any gene: 16. This CDR3 has 13 residues. CDR3 DNA sequence: TGCAGTGCCGAAGCTGCTCCGGGACAGAGGGTGTTTTTT. This encodes CSAEAAPGQRVFF.

CDR3 nucleotides: TGTGCCAGCAGCTCCGGGGGGCGAAACCAAGGGCACTATGGCTACACCTTC. The encoded protein is CASSSGGRNQGHYGYTF. The chain uses TRBV7-9 and TRBJ1-2; tentative D call: TRBD1 (6 bases). Trimming removed 4 bases at V and 3 bases at J, with 21 bases between. The CDR3 length is 17 residues. Germline V lookup: CDR1 SEHNR, CDR2 FQNEAQ (reference sequence).

The chain couples TRBV4-1 to TRBJ2-7, with TRBD1 as a possible D gene (6 bases). Trimming took 4 bases from V and 11 from J, leaving 21 bases between them. In germline, CDR1 is MGHRA, CDR2 YSYEKL. This CDR3 is 14 amino acids long. The CDR3, as DNA: TGCGCCAGCAGCCCCCTCCCAGGGGCCCTAAGGGAGTACTTC. The encoded protein is CASSPLPGALREYF.

V is TRBV3-1 and J is TRBJ1-2; 7 bases are shared with TRBD1. V trimming: 1 base; J trimming: 8 bases; junction bases outside the gene matches: 4. CDR1 and CDR2 (germline): LGHDT, YNNKEL (reference sequence). The CDR3 runs to 13 residues. The CDR3, as DNA: TGTGCCAGCAGCCAAGTAGGGGGCGGAGGCTACACCTTC. This gives the protein CASSQVGGGGYTF.

The chain joins TRBV7-2 to TRBJ2-4, with 13 bases lining up with TRBD2. The CDR3 is made up of 15 amino acids. Germline V CDR1 and CDR2: SGHTA, FQGNSA. V shed 5 bases and J 8 bases; nucleotides not matched to a gene: 6. The CDR3 spells CASSTSGGATDIQYF. CDR3 nucleotide sequence: TGTGCCAGCAGCACTAGCGGGGGGGCAACGGACATTCAGTACTTC.

This chain joins TRBV9 and TRBJ1-6; TRBD1 matches 8 bases. Trimming at V came to 3 bases and at J to 9 bases, leaving 8 bases not matched to a gene. Germline CDR1 is SGDLS and CDR2 is YYNGEE. The CDR3 length is 15 residues. The CDR3: CASSGEGQAVSPLHF. CDR3 coding DNA: TGTGCCAGCAGCGGGGAGGGACAGGCGGTTTCACCCCTCCACTTT.

CDR3 in DNA: TGTGCCAGCAGTTTAAGAGGGGCTCAGTCCTACGAGCAGTACTTC. Protein: CASSLRGAQSYEQYF. The V call is TRBV12-3 or TRBV12-4, the J call TRBJ2-7, with D perhaps being TRBD1 or TRBD2 (5 bases each). The CDR3 loop spans 15 amino acids. Trimming shortened V by 2 bases and J by 1 base, and 12 bases separated the two germline ends.

The V call is TRBV21-1, the J call TRBJ1-2. TRBV21-1 is designated a pseudogene. CDR3 length: 17 residues. The CDR3 DNA sequence: TGTGCCAGCAGCAAAGCCCCTTCAAGGGTAGCGGACTATGGCTACACCTTC. Translated, it gives CASSKAPSRVADYGYTF.

This clonotype was detected once. The CDR3, as DNA: TGTGCCATCAGTGAGAACAGGGACAATCAGCCCCAGCATTTT. Translated: CAISENRDNQPQHF. V and J are TRBV10-3 and TRBJ1-5; D may be TRBD1 (6 bases). Looked up from germline, CDR1 is ENHRY and CDR2 is SYGVKD. V was clipped by 2 bases and J by 3 bases, with 8 bases between them. CDR3 length: 14 residues.

The rearrangement joins TRBV4-1 to TRBJ2-6; D unresolved. CDR3 length: 14 amino acids. Germline V gives CDR1 MGHRA, CDR2 YSYEKL. Trimming removed 0 bases at V and 4 bases at J, with 4 bases between. The CDR3 spells CASSQDPGANVLTF. DNA of the CDR3: TGCGCCAGCAGCCAAGATCCCGGGGCCAACGTCCTGACTTTC.

The chain has TRBV6-1 and TRBJ2-2; TRBD2 might be the D (5 bases). The CDR3 totals 13 residues. Germline-derived CDR1 and CDR2 are MNHNS and SASEGT. V was shortened by 5 bases and J by 7 bases, with 11 bases between the two germline ends. The CDR3 sequence is CASSKEGVGELFF. The CDR3, as DNA: TGTGCCAGCAGTAAAGAGGGAGTCGGGGAGCTGTTTTTT.